This is a list of T cell receptor beta chains from one sample in a study of blood T cells in healthy people across ages. Via MiXCR, TCRdb re-called the 5' RACE reads, giving one row per CDR3 protein. Here the sample spans approximately 800,000 distinct CDR3 sequences, around 24% being singletons. These data also featured in a second study, about T cells of mothers and their children.

Sequenced: blood. Every receptor here comes from a boy younger than 18 in good health. The CDR3 runs from the conserved cysteine through the conserved F or W. Part of the rows lack a size; the others show once, few, many or a class for expanded clones.

J: -; size: -; V: TRBV9; CDR3: CASSVSSAPPDTQHF
J: TRBJ1-1; size: few; V: TRBV29-1; CDR3: CSANGGFRAEAFF
J: TRBJ1-3; size: -; V: TRBV5-1; CDR3: CASSLESRGYGNTIYF
J: TRBJ2-1; size: -; V: TRBV28; CDR3: CATRSGGLYNEQFF
J: TRBJ2-5; size: -; V: TRBV9; CDR3: CASSVEGAGLKTQYF
J: TRBJ2-2; size: few; V: TRBV5-1; CDR3: CASSLRLGGYTGELFF
J: TRBJ2-4; size: -; V: TRBV3-1; CDR3: CASSPLATLAKNIQYF
J: -; size: -; V: TRBV12-3/TRBV12-4; CDR3: CASSLMEGLVETQYF
J: TRBJ1-2; size: -; V: TRBV2; CDR3: CASSETRGQGYGYTF
J: TRBJ1-5; size: -; V: TRBV4-3; CDR3: CASSQVPDYQPQHF
J: TRBJ2-3; size: -; V: TRBV4-2; CDR3: CASSQERGAGAITDTQYF
J: TRBJ2-5; size: few; V: TRBV7-9; CDR3: CASSFSDTQETQYF
J: TRBJ1-1; size: -; V: TRBV3-1; CDR3: CASSPVGGHTEAFF
J: TRBJ2-5; size: few; V: TRBV11-2; CDR3: CASSPQGGGLKETQYF
J: TRBJ2-5; size: -; V: TRBV5-1; CDR3: CASSPGQGYQEAQYF
J: TRBJ2-4; size: -; V: TRBV20-1; CDR3: CSARDPSRASNIQYF
J: TRBJ2-5; size: few; V: TRBV5-1; CDR3: CASSRRQGNQETQYF
J: TRBJ1-1; size: once; V: TRBV18; CDR3: CASSPGINRAEAFF
J: TRBJ1-3; size: -; V: TRBV12-3/TRBV12-4; CDR3: CASSPGRYQGNTIYF
J: TRBJ1-6; size: -; V: TRBV5-1; CDR3: CASSPLTGGSPLHF
J: TRBJ1-5; size: -; V: TRBV4-2; CDR3: CASSQVTGGNQPQHF
J: TRBJ2-7; size: -; V: TRBV20-1; CDR3: CSARGRQGRIYEQYF
J: TRBJ1-4; size: -; V: TRBV28; CDR3: CASSFPKTNEKLFF
J: TRBJ2-7; size: once; V: TRBV7-2; CDR3: CASSPRTGHSYEQYF
J: TRBJ2-2; size: -; V: TRBV6-4; CDR3: CASSDSRTPTGELFF
J: TRBJ2-2; size: few; V: TRBV9; CDR3: CASSVSDITGELFF
J: TRBJ1-2; size: -; V: TRBV5-5; CDR3: CASSWGEGSRQGYTF
J: TRBJ2-3; size: -; V: TRBV6-1; CDR3: CASSVGAGRGADTQYF
J: TRBJ1-2; size: few; V: TRBV4-2; CDR3: CASSQDVGLGYTF
J: TRBJ1-5; size: few; V: TRBV29-1; CDR3: CSVEETGSDQPQHF
J: TRBJ2-1; size: few; V: TRBV2; CDR3: CASSERGWMGNEQFF
J: -; size: few; V: TRBV7-3; CDR3: CASSLSGSEQFF
J: TRBJ2-5; size: many; V: TRBV27; CDR3: CASSSLSGGRETQYF
J: TRBJ2-7; size: -; V: TRBV18; CDR3: CASRQGRPYEQYF
J: TRBJ1-5; size: -; V: TRBV29-1; CDR3: CSVEGQEGQPQHF
J: TRBJ1-5; size: -; V: TRBV6-2/TRBV6-3; CDR3: CASSPRGLGNQPQHF
J: TRBJ1-3; size: many; V: TRBV7-9; CDR3: CASSFVGNTIYF
J: TRBJ2-5; size: -; V: TRBV12-3/TRBV12-4; CDR3: CASSLRTGVQETQYF
J: TRBJ2-5; size: -; V: TRBV12-3/TRBV12-4; CDR3: CASSLGTRGETQYF
J: TRBJ1-5; size: -; V: TRBV7-9; CDR3: CASSRGGGPNQPQHF
J: TRBJ1-2; size: -; V: TRBV29-1; CDR3: CSARTPYGYTF
J: TRBJ2-2; size: few; V: TRBV6-5; CDR3: CASSYRGLGANTGELFF
J: TRBJ2-1; size: -; V: TRBV5-1; CDR3: CVSSSGLAGGTYNEQFF
J: TRBJ2-5; size: many; V: TRBV4-2; CDR3: CASSQERGETQYF
J: -; size: -; V: TRBV9; CDR3: CASSPRQGSSTNEQFF
J: TRBJ1-2; size: few; V: TRBV5-1; CDR3: CASSPRPGEGGYGYTF
J: TRBJ1-6; size: -; V: TRBV20-1; CDR3: CSALGGSYSPLHF
J: TRBJ2-5; size: -; V: TRBV20-1; CDR3: CSALTSGVFQETQYF
J: -; size: few; V: TRBV5-1; CDR3: CASSGRDGISEQYF